The source of this T cell receptor beta chain is a study of blood T cell repertoires in COVID-19. The overall study: From T cells, B-cell-depleted T cells, or PBMCs came the material, which was cDNA or gDNA.

This clone has just a few counts. The method was immunoSEQ multiplex PCR; TCRdb's version includes in-frame clones alone and lacks a portion of them. This table holds around 220,000 clones, approximately 82% found once. The ends lost 0 bases at V and 5 bases at J; junction bases unmatched: 11. This CDR3 has 18 amino acids. Germline values: CDR1 SGHRS, CDR2 YFSETQ. Sequencing was carried out using peripheral blood. This TCR came from a woman over 75 with active or convalescent COVID-19. This chain uses TRBV5-1 with TRBJ2-2, with 9 bases aligning to TRBD1. CDR3 sequence (DNA): TGCGCCAGCAGCTTGGCCCCCCTGACAGGGGGAAGAACCGGGGAGCTGTTTTTT. Amino acids: CASSLAPLTGGRTGELFF.